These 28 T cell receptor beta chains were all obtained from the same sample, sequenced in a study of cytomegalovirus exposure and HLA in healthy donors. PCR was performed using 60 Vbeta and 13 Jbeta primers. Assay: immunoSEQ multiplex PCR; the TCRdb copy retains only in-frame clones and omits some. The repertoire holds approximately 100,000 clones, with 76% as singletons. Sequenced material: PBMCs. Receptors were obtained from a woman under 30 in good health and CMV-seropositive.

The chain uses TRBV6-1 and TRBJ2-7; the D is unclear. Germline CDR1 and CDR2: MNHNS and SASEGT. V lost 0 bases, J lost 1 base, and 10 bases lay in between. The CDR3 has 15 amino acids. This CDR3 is CASSEAGRISYEQYF. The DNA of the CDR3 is TGTGCCAGCAGTGAAGCTGGCAGGATTTCCTACGAGCAGTACTTC.

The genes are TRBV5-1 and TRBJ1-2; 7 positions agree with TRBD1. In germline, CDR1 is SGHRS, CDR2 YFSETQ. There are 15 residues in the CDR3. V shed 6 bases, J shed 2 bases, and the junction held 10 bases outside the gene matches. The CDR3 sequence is CASTQNPGQNYGYTF. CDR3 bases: TGCGCCAGCACGCAAAATCCGGGACAGAACTATGGCTACACCTTC.

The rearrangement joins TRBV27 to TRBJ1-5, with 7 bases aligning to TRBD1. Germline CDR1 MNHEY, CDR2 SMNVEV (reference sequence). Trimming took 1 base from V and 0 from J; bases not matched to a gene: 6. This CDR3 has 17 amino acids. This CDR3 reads CASSLLGGALSNQPQHF. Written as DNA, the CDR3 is TGTGCCAGCAGTTTATTAGGGGGCGCCCTTAGCAATCAGCCCCAGCATTTT.

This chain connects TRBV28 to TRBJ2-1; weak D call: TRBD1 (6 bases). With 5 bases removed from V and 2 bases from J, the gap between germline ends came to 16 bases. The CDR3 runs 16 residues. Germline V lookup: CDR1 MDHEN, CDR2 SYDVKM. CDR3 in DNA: TGTGCCAGCAGTACACCCGGGACACTCCCCTACAATGAGCAGTTCTTC. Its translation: CASSTPGTLPYNEQFF.

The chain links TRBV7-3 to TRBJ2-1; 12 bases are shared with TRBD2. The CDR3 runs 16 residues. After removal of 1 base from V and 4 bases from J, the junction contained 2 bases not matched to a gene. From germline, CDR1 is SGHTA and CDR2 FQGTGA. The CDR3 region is CASSLNLAGGYNEQFF. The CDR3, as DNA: TGTGCCAGCAGCTTAAATCTAGCGGGAGGGTACAATGAGCAGTTCTTC.

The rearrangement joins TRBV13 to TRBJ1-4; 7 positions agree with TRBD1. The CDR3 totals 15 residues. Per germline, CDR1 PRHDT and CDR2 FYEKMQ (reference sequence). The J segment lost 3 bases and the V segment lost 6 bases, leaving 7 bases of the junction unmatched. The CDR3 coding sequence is TGTGCCAGCAGTTTTACAGGGGACCCTAATGAAAAACTGTTTTTT. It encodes CASSFTGDPNEKLFF.

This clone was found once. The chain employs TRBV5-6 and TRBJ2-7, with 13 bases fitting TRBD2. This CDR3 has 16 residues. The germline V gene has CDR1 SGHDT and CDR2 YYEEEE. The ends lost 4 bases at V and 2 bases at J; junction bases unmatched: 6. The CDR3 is CASSDGLAGATYEQYF. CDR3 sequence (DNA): TGTGCCAGCAGCGATGGACTAGCGGGAGCAACCTACGAGCAGTACTTC.

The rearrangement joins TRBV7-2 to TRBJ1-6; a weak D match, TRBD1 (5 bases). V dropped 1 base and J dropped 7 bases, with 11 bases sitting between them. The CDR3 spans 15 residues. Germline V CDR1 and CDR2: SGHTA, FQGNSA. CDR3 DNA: TGTGCCAGCAGCTTAGTAAATGACAGAAATTCACCCCTCCACTTT. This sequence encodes CASSLVNDRNSPLHF.

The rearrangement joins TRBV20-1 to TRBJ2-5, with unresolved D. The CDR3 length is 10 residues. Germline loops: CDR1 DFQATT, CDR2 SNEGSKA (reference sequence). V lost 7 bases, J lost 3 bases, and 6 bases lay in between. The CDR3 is CSGREETQYF. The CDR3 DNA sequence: TGCAGTGGACGGGAAGAGACCCAGTACTTC.

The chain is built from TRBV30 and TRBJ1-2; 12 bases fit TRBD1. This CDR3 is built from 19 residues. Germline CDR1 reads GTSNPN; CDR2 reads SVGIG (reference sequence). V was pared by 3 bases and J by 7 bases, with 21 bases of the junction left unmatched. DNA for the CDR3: TGTGCCTGGAGCCCCCTGACCCCGGTCCCGGGACAGGGGGCGTTTGGCTACACCTTC. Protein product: CAWSPLTPVPGQGAFGYTF. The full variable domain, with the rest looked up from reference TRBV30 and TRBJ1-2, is SQTIHQWPATLVQPVGSPLSLECTVEGTSNPNLYWYRQAAGRGLQLLFYSVGIGQISSEVPQNLSASRPQDRQFILSSKKLLLSDSGFYLCAWSPLTPVPGQGAFGYTFGSGTRLTVV.

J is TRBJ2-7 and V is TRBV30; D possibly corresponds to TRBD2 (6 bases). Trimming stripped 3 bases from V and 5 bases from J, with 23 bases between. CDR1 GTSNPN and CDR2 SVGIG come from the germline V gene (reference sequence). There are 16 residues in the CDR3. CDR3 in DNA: TGTGCCTGGAGCGTTGGCCTGAATAGCGGCATGGACGAGCAGTACTTC. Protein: CAWSVGLNSGMDEQYF.

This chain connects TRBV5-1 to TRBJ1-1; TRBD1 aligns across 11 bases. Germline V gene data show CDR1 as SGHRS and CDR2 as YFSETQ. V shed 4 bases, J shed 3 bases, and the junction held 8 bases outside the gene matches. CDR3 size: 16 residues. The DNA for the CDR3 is TGCGCCAGCAGCCGGACAGGGGGCCAGGGGGACACTGAAGCTTTCTTT. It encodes CASSRTGGQGDTEAFF.

CDR3 loop: CAISEGTGGDYGYTF. CDR3 bases: TGTGCCATCAGTGAAGGGACAGGGGGCGATTATGGCTACACCTTC. The rearrangement uses TRBV10-3 and TRBJ1-2; TRBD1 matches 12 bases. Looked up from germline, CDR1 is ENHRY and CDR2 is SYGVKD. The CDR3 extends over 15 amino acids. V was clipped by 3 bases and J by 5 bases; unmatched bases: 4.

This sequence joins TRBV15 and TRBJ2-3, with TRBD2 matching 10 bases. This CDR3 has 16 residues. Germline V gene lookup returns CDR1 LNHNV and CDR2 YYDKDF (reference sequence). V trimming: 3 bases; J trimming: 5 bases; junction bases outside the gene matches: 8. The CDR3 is CATSSGLAGVGDTQYF. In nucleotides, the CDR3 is TGTGCCACCAGCAGTGGCCTAGCGGGAGTGGGAGATACGCAGTATTTT.

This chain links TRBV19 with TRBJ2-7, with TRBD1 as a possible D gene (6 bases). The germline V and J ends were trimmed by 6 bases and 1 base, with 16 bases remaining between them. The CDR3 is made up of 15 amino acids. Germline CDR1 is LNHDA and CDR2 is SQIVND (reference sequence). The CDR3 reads CASRAQGSGSYEQYF. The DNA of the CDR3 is TGTGCCAGTAGAGCTCAGGGGAGTGGATCCTACGAGCAGTACTTC.

CDR3 in DNA: TGTGCCAGCAGCGAGGGGGTGGGGGGGGATACGCAGTATTTT. It yields the protein CASSEGVGGDTQYF. This chain links TRBV9 with TRBJ2-3; D perhaps matches TRBD2 (7 bases). V was pared by 3 bases and J by 6 bases, with 14 bases between. Germline assignment: CDR1 SGDLS and CDR2 YYNGEE. The CDR3 runs 14 residues.

CDR3 in amino acids: CASFGLDEVYGYTF. CDR3 DNA sequence: TGTGCCAGCTTTGGGCTCGACGAAGTCTATGGCTACACCTTC. J is TRBJ1-2 and V is TRBV19; D ambiguous. V lost 9 bases to trimming and J lost 4 bases, with 18 bases between them. The CDR3 consists of 14 residues. The germline CDR1 and CDR2 sequences are LNHDA and SQIVND (reference sequence).

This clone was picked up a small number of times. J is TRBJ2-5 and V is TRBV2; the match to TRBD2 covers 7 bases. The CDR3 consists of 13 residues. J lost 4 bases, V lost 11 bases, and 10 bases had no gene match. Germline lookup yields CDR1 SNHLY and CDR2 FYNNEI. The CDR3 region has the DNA TGTGCCGGGGCGGGAGAGCCGGGAGAGACCCAGTACTTC. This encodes CAGAGEPGETQYF.

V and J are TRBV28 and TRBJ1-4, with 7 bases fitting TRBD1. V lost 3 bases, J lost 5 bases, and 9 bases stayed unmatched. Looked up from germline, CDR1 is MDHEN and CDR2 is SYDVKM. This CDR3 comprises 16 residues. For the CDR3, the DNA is TGTGCCAGCAGTTTCCCTGACAGGGTGAGGAATGAAAAACTGTTTTTT. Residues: CASSFPDRVRNEKLFF.

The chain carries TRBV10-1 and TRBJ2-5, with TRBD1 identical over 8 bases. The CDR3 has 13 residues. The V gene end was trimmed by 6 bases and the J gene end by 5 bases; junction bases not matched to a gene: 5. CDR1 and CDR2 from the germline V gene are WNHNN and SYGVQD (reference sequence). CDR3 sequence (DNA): TGCGCCAGCAGCCCCGACAGGGGTGAGACCCAGTACTTC. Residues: CASSPDRGETQYF.

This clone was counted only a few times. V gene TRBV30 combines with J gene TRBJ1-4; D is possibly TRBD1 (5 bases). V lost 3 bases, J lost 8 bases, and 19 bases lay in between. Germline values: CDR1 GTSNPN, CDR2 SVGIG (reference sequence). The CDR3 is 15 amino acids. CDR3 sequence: CAWRPGAGKSEKLFF. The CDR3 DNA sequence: TGTGCCTGGAGGCCCGGCGCAGGGAAATCAGAAAAACTGTTTTTT.

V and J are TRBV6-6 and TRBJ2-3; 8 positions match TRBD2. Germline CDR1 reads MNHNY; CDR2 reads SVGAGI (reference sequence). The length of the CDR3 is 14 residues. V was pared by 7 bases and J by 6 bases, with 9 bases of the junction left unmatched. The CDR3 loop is CASNLREAGDTQYF. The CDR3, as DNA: TGTGCCAGCAATCTGCGGGAGGCAGGGGATACGCAGTATTTT.

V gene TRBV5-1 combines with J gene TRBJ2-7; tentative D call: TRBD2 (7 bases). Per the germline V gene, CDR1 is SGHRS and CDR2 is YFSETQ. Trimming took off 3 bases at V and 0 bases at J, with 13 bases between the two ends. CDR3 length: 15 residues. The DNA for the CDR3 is TGCGCCAGCAGCTGGAGAGGGGGGGGCTCCTACGAGCAGTACTTC. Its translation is CASSWRGGGSYEQYF.

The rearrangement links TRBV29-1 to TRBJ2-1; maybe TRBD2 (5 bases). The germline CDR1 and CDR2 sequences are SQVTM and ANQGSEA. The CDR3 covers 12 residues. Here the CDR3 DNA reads TGCAGTGGGAGAAGCTCCTACAATGAGCAGTTCTTC. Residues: CSGRSSYNEQFF.

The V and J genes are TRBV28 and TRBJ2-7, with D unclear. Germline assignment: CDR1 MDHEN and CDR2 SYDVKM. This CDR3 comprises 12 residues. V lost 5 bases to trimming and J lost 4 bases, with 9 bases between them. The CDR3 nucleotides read TGTGCCAGCAGTCCCTCTGTGTACGAGCAGTACTTC. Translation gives CASSPSVYEQYF. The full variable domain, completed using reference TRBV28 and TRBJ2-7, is DVKVTQSSRYLVKRTGEKVFLECVQDMDHENMFWYRQDPGLGLRLIYFSYDVKMKEKGDIPEGYSVSREKKERFSLILESASTNQTSMYLCASSPSVYEQYFGPGTRLTVT.

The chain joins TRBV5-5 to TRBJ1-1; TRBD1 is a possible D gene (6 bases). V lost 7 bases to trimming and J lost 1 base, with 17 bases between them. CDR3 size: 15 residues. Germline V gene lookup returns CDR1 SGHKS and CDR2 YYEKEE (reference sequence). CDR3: CASSEDSLRNTEAFF. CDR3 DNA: TGTGCCAGCTCCGAGGACAGTCTCCGGAACACTGAAGCTTTCTTT. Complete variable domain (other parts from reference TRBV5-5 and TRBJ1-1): DAGVTQSPTHLIKTRGQQVTLRCSPISGHKSVSWYQQVLGQGPQFIFQYYEKEERGRGNFPDRFSARQFPNYSSELNVNALLLGDSALYLCASSEDSLRNTEAFFGQGTRLTVV.

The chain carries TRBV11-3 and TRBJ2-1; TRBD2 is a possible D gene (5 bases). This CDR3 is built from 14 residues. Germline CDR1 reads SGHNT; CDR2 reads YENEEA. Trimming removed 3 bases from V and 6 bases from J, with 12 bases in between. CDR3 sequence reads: CASSFTLLVNEQFF. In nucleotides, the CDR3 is TGTGCCAGCAGCTTTACCCTACTAGTCAATGAGCAGTTCTTC. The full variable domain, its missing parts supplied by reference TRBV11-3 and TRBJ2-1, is EAGVVQSPRYKIIEKKQPVAFWCNPISGHNTLYWYLQNLGQGPELLIRYENEEAVDDSQLPKDRFSAERLKGVDSTLKIQPAELGDSAVYLCASSFTLLVNEQFFGPGTRLTVL.

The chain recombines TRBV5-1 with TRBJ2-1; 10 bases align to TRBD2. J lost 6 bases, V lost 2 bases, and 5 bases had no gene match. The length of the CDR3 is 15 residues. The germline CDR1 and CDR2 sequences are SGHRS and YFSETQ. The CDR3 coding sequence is TGCGCCAGCAGCTTCTTAGCGGGAGGTTCCAATGAGCAGTTCTTC. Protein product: CASSFLAGGSNEQFF. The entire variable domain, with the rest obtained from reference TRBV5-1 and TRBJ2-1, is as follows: KAGVTQTPRYLIKTRGQQVTLSCSPISGHRSVSWYQQTPGQGLQFLFEYFSETQRNKGNFPGRFSGRQFSNSRSEMNVSTLELGDSALYLCASSFLAGGSNEQFFGPGTRLTVL.